The rows below give T cell receptor beta chains drawn from one sample of a study of blood T cell repertoires in COVID-19. Measured with immunoSEQ multiplex PCR; TCRdb has only the in-frame clones, and not every one. There are roughly 200,000 clones in the sample; approximately 89% occur only once, and 6.2% lies in the top ten. The material sequenced was PBMCs or T cells enriched from blood (not recorded which). The receptor set was obtained from a man in his forties or fifties who had recovered from COVID-19. The conserved cysteine and the conserved F or W are not part of the CDR3 here. D genes are given only for firm matches.

J	D	V	CDR3
TRBJ1-2	-	TRBV9	ASSVETGRGYT
TRBJ1-2	-	TRBV2	ASSVGSYPGGDYGYT
TRBJ2-7	TRBD2	TRBV5-4	ASSLDALAGVYEQY
TRBJ2-7	-	TRBV7-9	ASSLKGGASSYEQY
TRBJ1-3	TRBD1	TRBV28	ASSFAGGQISGNTIY
TRBJ2-3	-	TRBV5-6	ASSLAPVRDTQY
TRBJ1-1	-	TRBV11-3	ASSLGLVVEVRNTEAF
TRBJ2-3	TRBD1	TRBV5-1	ASSSPTGTGRSLADTQY
TRBJ2-7	-	TRBV2	AITTGYEQY
TRBJ2-1	TRBD2	TRBV10-3	AISEPRGGSYNEQF
TRBJ1-5	TRBD1	TRBV19	ASRPGQGNQPQH
TRBJ2-7	-	TRBV2	ASKLQTSSYEQY
TRBJ1-6	-	TRBV7-9	ASSLSRGGSPLH
TRBJ1-2	TRBD1	TRBV4-2	ASSHDIPGQGTYGYT
TRBJ1-5	TRBD1	TRBV27	ASSLGQDQPQH
TRBJ2-7	TRBD2	TRBV27	ASSYLAGSYEQY
TRBJ2-3	TRBD2	TRBV11-3	ASSAGTSGASTDTQY
TRBJ1-2	TRBD1	TRBV24-1	ATSRLTGTGVGYT
TRBJ1-2	TRBD1	TRBV6-5	ASRLRQGSYGYT
TRBJ1-2	-	TRBV13	ASSPGVMQGYT
TRBJ2-2	TRBD1	TRBV27	ASRSQGAGGELF
TRBJ1-1	-	TRBV6-5	ASTLGTLEAF
TRBJ1-6	TRBD1	TRBV2	ASSDREGYSPLH
TRBJ1-5	TRBD1	TRBV9	ASSQGQYQPQH
TRBJ1-2	TRBD1	TRBV11-3	ASSYQGAGYT
TRBJ2-3	-	TRBV28	ASSPRGAQY
TRBJ1-5	-	TRBV27	ATQRGGGNQPQH
TRBJ1-2	TRBD1	TRBV6-5	ASRWTGPYGYT
TRBJ1-5	-	TRBV28	ASWTWGRNQPQH
TRBJ1-1	-	TRBV7-8	ASSPGRTEAF
TRBJ2-7	TRBD2	TRBV28	ASSFRGDEQY
TRBJ1-1	TRBD1	TRBV7-6	ASSVGTGDTEAF